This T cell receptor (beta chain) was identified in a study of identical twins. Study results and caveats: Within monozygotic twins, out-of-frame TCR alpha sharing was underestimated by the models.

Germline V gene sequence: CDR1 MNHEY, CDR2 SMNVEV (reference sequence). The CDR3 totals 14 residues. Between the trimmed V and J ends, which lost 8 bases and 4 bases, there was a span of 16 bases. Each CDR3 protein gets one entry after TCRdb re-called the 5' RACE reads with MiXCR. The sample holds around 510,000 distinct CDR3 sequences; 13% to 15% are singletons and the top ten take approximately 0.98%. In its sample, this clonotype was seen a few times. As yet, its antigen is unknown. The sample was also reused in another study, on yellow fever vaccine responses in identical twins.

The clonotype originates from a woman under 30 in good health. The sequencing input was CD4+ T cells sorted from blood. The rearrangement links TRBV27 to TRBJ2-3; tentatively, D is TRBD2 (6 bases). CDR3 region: CASHTSYLADTQYF. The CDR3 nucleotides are TGTGCCAGCCATACTAGCTATCTGGCAGATACGCAGTATTTT.